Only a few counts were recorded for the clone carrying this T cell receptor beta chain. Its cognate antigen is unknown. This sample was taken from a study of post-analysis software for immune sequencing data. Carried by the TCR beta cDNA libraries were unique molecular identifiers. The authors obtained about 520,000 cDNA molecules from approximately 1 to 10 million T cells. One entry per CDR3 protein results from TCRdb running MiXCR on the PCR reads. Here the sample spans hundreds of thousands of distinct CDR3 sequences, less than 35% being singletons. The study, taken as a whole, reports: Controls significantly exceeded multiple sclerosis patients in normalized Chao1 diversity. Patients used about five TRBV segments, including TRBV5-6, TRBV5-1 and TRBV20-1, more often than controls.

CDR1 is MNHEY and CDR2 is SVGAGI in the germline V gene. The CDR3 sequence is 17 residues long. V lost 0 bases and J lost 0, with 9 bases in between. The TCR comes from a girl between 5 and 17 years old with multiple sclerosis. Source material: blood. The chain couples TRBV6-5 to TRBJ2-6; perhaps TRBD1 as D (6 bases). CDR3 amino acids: CASSYSGAGSGANVLTF. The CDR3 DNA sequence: TGTGCCAGCAGTTACTCGGGGGCTGGCTCTGGGGCCAACGTCCTGACTTTC.